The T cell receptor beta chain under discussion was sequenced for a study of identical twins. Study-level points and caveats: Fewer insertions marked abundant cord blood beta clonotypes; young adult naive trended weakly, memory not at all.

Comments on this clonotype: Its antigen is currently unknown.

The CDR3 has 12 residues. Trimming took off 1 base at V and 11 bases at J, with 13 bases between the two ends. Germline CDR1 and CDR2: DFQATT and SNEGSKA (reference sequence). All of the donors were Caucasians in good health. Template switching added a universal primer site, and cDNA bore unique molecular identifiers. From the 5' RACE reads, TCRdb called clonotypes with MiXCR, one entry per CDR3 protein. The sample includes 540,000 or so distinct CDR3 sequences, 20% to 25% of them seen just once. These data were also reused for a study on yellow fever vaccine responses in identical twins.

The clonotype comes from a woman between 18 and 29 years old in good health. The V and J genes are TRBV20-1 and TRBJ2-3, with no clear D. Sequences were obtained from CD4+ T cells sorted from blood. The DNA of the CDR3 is TGCAGTGCTAGAGCGGACCGTATAGGGCAGTATTTT. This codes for CSARADRIGQYF.